The entry below gives a single T cell receptor (beta chain) sequence along with its context. Antigen: not known. Other DNA sequences in the sample encode the same CDR3. At deep level, the assay was performed. Only in-frame clones appear in the TCRdb table, and some are missing; sequencing was by immunoSEQ multiplex PCR. Among about 1 million clones, 78% were seen once, and the ten largest hold more than 0.5%. The data originate from a study of shared clonotypes between healthy human individuals. Study-level background: The plates for each donor numbered three CD4 naive, three CD4 memory, two CD8 naive and one CD8 memory.

Overall study findings and caveats: Shared clonotypes across all four donors exceeded non-shared ones in generation probability. The study generally estimated greater richness for naive than memory subsets.

The germline V gene encodes CDR1 SNHLY and CDR2 FYNNEI. There are 13 residues in the CDR3. V was trimmed by 5 bases and J by 1 base, leaving 8 bases between them. This TCR was sampled from a man between 18 and 35 years old in good health. Some clones in this sample may be carry-over from other donors' samples. This rearrangement joins TRBV2 to TRBJ1-1; no clear D. Sequencing was performed on memory CD4+ T cells from PBMCs. Subset: CD45RA-negative fraction. The CDR3 bases are TGTGCCAGCAGTTTGGACCGGAACACTGAAGCTTTCTTT. Amino acids: CASSLDRNTEAFF.